Given below is one T cell receptor beta chain in context. This entry is derived from a study of chemoradiotherapy in HPV16-positive cancers. Method: immunoSEQ multiplex PCR; TCRdb's copy keeps in-frame clones and lacks some. The sample records more than 10,000 clones, under 75% being singletons. The CDR3 extends over 14 amino acids. Germline lookup yields CDR1 SGHRS and CDR2 YFSETQ. V trimming: 6 bases; J trimming: 1 base; junction bases outside the gene matches: 4. The genes are TRBV5-1 and TRBJ1-1; TRBD1 agrees at 9 bases. Sample collection occurred from a patient who underwent chemoradiotherapy. This TCR came from a human donor with HPV-associated anogenital cancer. The CDR3 region has the DNA TGCGCCAGCACCCAACAGGGGGCGAACACTGAAGCTTTCTTT. Translation gives CASTQQGANTEAFF.